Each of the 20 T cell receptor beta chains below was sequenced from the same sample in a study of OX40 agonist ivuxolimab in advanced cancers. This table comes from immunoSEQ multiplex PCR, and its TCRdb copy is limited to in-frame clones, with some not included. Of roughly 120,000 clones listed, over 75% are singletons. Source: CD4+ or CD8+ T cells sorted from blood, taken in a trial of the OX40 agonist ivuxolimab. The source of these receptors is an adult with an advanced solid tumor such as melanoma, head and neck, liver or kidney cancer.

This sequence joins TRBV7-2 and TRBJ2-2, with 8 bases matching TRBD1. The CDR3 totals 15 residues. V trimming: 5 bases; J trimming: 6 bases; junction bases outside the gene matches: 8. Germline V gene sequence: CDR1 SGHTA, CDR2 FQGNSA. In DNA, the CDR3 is TGTGCCAGCAGCCGGACAGGGCGAACAGCCGGGGAGCTGTTTTTT. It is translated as CASSRTGRTAGELFF. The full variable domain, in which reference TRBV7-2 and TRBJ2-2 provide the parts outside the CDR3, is GAGVSQSPSNKVTEKGKDVELRCDPISGHTALYWYRQSLGQGLEFLIYFQGNSAPDKSGLPSDRFSAERTGGSVSTLTIQRTQQEDSAVYLCASSRTGRTAGELFFGEGSRLTVL.

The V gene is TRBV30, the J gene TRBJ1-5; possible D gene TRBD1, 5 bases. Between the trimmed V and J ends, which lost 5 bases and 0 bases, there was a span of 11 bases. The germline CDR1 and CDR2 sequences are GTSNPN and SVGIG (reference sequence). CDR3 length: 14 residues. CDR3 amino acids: CAWGGDSSNQPQHF. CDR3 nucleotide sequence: TGTGCCTGGGGAGGCGACAGTAGCAATCAGCCCCAGCATTTT.

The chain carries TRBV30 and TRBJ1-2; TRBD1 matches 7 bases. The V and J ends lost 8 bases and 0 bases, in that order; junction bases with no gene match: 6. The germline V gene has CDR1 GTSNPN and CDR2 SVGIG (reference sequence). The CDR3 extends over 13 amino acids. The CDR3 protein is CAHTGASNYGYTF. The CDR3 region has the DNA TGTGCCCATACAGGGGCATCTAACTATGGCTACACCTTC.

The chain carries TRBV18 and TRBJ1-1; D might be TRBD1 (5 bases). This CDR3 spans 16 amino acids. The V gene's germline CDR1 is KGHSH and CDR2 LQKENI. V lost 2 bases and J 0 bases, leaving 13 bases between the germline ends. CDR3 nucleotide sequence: TGTGCCAGCTCACCAGGAGGGGCCGGCCTGAACACTGAAGCTTTCTTT. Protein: CASSPGGAGLNTEAFF.

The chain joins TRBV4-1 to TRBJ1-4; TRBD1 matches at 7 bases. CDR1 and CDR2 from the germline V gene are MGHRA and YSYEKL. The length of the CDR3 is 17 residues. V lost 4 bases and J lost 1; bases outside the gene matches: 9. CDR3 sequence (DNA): TGCGCCAGCAGCCGCACAGGGGCGGGAGAAACTAATGAAAAACTGTTTTTT. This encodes CASSRTGAGETNEKLFF.

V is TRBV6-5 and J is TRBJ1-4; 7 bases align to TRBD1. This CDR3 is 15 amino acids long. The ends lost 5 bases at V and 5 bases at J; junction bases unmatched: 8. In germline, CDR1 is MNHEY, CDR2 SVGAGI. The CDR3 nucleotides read TGTGCCAGCAGTAGGGAGGGACAGCTAAATGAAAAACTGTTTTTT. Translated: CASSREGQLNEKLFF.

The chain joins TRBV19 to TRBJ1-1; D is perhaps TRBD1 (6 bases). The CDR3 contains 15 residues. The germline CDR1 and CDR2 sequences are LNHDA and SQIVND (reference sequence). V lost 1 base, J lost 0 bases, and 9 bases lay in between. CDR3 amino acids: CASSIGDIMNTEAFF. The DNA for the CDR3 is TGTGCCAGTAGTATAGGGGACATAATGAACACTGAAGCTTTCTTT.

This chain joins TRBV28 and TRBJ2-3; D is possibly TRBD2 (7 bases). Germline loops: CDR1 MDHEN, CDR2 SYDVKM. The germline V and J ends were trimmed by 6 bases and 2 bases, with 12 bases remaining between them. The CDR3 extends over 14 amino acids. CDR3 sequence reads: CASSPAGATDTQYF. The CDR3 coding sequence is TGTGCCAGCAGCCCCGCGGGGGCCACAGATACGCAGTATTTT.

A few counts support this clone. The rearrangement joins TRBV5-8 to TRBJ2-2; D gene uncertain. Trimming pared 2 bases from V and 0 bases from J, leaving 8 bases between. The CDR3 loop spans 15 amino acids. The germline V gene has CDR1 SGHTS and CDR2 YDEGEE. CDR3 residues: CASSFYTANTGELFF. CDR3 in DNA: TGTGCCAGCAGCTTTTACACGGCGAACACCGGGGAGCTGTTTTTT.

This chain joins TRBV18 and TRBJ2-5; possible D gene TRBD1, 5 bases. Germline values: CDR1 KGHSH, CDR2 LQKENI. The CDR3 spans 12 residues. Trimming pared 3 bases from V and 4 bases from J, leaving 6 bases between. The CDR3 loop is CASSPGRETQYF. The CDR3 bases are TGTGCCAGCTCACCGGGGCGAGAGACCCAGTACTTC.

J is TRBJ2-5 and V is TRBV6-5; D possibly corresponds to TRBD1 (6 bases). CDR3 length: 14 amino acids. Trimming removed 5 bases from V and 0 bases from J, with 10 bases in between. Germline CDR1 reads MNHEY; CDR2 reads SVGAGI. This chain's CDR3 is CASSLRDNQETQYF. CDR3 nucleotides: TGTGCCAGCAGTCTCCGGGACAACCAAGAGACCCAGTACTTC.

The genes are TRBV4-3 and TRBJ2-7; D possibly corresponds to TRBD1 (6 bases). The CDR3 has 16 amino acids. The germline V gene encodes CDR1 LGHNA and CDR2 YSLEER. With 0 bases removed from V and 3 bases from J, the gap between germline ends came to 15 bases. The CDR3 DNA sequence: TGCGCCAGCAGCCAAGATTTATCGGGACACAACTACGAGCAGTACTTC. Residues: CASSQDLSGHNYEQYF.

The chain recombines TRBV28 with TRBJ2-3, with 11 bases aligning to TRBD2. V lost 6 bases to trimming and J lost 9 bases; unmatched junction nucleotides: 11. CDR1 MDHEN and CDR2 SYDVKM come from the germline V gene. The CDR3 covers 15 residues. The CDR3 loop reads CASSPIAGGPETQYF. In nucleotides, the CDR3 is TGTGCCAGCAGCCCAATAGCGGGGGGGCCGGAAACGCAGTATTTT.

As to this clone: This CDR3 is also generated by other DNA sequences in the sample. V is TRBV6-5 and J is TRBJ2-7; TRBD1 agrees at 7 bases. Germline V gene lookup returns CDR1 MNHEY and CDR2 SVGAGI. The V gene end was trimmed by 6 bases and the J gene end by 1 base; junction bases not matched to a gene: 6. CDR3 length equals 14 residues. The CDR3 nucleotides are TGTGCCAGCAGGGCCGGGACAGCGTCCTACGAGCAGTACTTC. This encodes CASRAGTASYEQYF.

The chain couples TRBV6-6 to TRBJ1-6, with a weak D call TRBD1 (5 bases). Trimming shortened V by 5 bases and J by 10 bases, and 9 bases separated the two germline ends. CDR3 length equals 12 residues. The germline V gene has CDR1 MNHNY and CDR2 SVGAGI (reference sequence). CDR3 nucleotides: TGTGCCAGCAGTGGGGCAGGGTCACCCCTCCACTTT. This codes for CASSGAGSPLHF.

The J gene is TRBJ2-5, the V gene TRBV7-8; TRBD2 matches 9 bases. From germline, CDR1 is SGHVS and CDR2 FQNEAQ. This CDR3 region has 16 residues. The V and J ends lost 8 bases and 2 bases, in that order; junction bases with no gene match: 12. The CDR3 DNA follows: TGTGCCAGCGGCGCTCGCTGGCTAGCGGGACAAGAGACCCAGTACTTC. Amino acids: CASGARWLAGQETQYF.

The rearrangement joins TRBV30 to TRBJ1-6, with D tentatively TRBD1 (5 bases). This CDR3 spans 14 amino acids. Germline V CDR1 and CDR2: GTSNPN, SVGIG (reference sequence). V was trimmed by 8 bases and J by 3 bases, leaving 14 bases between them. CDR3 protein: CALRRGIYNSPLHF. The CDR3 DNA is TGTGCCCTGAGAAGGGGTATCTATAATTCACCCCTCCACTTT.

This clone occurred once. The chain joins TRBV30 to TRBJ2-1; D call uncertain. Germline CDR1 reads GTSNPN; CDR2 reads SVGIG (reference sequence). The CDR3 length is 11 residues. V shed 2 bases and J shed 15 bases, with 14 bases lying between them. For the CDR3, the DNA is TGTGCCTGGAGTCCCGAGGATGTTCCGTTCTTC. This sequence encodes CAWSPEDVPFF. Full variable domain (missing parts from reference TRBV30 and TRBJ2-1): SQTIHQWPATLVQPVGSPLSLECTVEGTSNPNLYWYRQAAGRGLQLLFYSVGIGQISSEVPQNLSASRPQDRQFILSSKKLLLSDSGFYLCAWSPEDVPFFGPGTRLTVL.

CDR3 coding DNA: TGTGCCAGCAGCTTCCGGACTAGCGGGGGGGAAAATGAGCAGTTCTTC. The encoded protein is CASSFRTSGGENEQFF. The V call is TRBV11-2, the J call TRBJ2-1, with TRBD2 identical over 15 bases. The V segment lost 3 bases and the J segment 7 bases; nucleotides outside the gene matches: 4. Germline-derived CDR1 and CDR2 are SGHAT and FQNNGV. This CDR3 contains 16 residues.

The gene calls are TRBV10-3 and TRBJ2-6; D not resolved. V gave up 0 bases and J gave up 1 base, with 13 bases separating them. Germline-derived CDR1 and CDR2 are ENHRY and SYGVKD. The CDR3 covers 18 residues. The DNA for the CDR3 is TGTGCCATCAGTGAGTCGAGATCAGGATGGTCTGGGGCCAACGTCCTGACTTTC. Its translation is CAISESRSGWSGANVLTF.